The 17 T cell receptor beta chains presented below share a single source sample, sequenced in a study of T-cell reconstitution after alpha-beta-depleted transplantation in children. Unique molecular identifiers were incorporated into the prepared TCRbeta library. TCRdb independently ran MiXCR on the PCR reads; one entry per CDR3 protein. The data contain hundreds of thousands of distinct CDR3 sequences, roughly 10% of them singletons. This specimen consisted of peripheral blood, obtained 180 days after TCRalphabeta/CD19-depleted stem cell transplant. All receptors come from a male patient aged 2 to 9 who had a stem cell transplant for chronic granulomatous disease, so the T cells may come from the graft donor.

This clonotype was found many times. The rearrangement links TRBV18 to TRBJ2-5; TRBD1 matches at 7 bases. Germline V gives CDR1 KGHSH, CDR2 LQKENI. V lost 3 bases and J lost 2; bases outside the gene matches: 0. CDR3 size: 13 residues. The CDR3 loop reads CASSPGQQETQYF. The CDR3 region has the DNA TGTGCCAGCTCACCGGGACAGCAAGAGACCCAGTACTTC. The whole variable domain, remainder taken from reference TRBV18 and TRBJ2-5, is NAGVMQNPRHLVRRRGQEARLRCSPMKGHSHVYWYRQLPEEGLKFMVYLQKENIIDESGMPKERFSAEFPKEGPSILRIQQVVRGDSAAYFCASSPGQQETQYFGPGTRLLVL.

This clonotype was seen a handful of times. The rearrangement links TRBV20-1 to TRBJ2-3; maybe TRBD2 (6 bases). The CDR3 runs to 14 residues. CDR1 DFQATT and CDR2 SNEGSKA come from the germline V gene (reference sequence). V lost 6 bases to trimming and J lost 4 bases, with 17 bases between them. The CDR3 DNA reads TGCAGTGCACCAAAAGGAGGGGTACCAGATACGCAGTATTTT. Protein sequence: CSAPKGGVPDTQYF.

Points on this clonotype: A much larger clone differs by one base, so this may be a read error. The gene calls are TRBV6-2 or TRBV6-3 and TRBJ2-2; a weak D match, TRBD2 (6 bases). Trimming removed 10 bases from V and 4 bases from J, with 19 bases in between. The length of the CDR3 is 15 residues. Looked up from germline, CDR1 is MNHEY and CDR2 is SVGEGT. CDR3 sequence reads: CATSPVRGSTGELFF. The CDR3 DNA follows: TGTGCCACCAGCCCGGTCCGGGGGTCCACCGGGGAGCTGTTTTTT.

Ten or more counts support this clonotype. The V gene is TRBV12-3 or TRBV12-4, the J gene TRBJ2-2; TRBD1 matches at 10 bases. This CDR3 is built from 15 residues. Germline trimming cut 3 bases from V and 6 bases from J; bases unmatched to any gene: 4. Written as DNA, the CDR3 is TGTGCCAGCAGTTTCGTGACAGGGGGCTCCGGGGAGCTGTTTTTT. Its translation: CASSFVTGGSGELFF.

This clonotype occurred many times. The chain recombines TRBV5-1 with TRBJ2-7; D may be TRBD1 (5 bases). Germline V gene lookup returns CDR1 SGHRS and CDR2 YFSETQ. The CDR3 extends over 15 amino acids. The V gene lost 4 bases and the J gene lost 4 bases, with 18 bases spanning the gap. CDR3 residues: CASSPDAGHLYEQYF. CDR3 nucleotides: TGCGCCAGCAGCCCCGATGCCGGACATCTTTACGAGCAGTACTTC.

This clonotype was seen ten or more times. This chain uses TRBV28 with TRBJ2-7, with D tentatively TRBD1 (5 bases). The CDR3 extends over 15 amino acids. The ends were cut back, 5 bases at V and 0 bases at J, with 14 bases in the middle. Germline CDR1 is MDHEN and CDR2 is SYDVKM. The CDR3 coding sequence is TGTGCCAGCAGTCCAAGGACAAGAAACTCCTACGAGCAGTACTTC. Protein product: CASSPRTRNSYEQYF.

This clonotype was recorded at least ten times. V is TRBV12-3 or TRBV12-4 and J is TRBJ2-1; 7 bases align to TRBD2. The trim removed 6 bases at V and 1 base at J, leaving 3 bases unmatched. This CDR3 comprises 14 residues. The CDR3 reads CASRVAGSYNEQFF. The CDR3 DNA reads as TGTGCCAGCAGGGTAGCGGGTTCCTACAATGAGCAGTTCTTC.

This clonotype was found many times. V and J are TRBV24-1 and TRBJ2-3; possibly TRBD2 for D (5 bases). This CDR3 is 15 amino acids long. CDR1 is KGHDR, CDR2 SFDVKD, per germline. The germline V and J ends were trimmed by 6 bases and 0 bases, with 12 bases remaining between them. The CDR3 bases are TGTGCCACCAGTTTTAAAGGCGGGAGCACAGATACGCAGTATTTT. Translated, it gives CATSFKGGSTDTQYF.

The chain joins TRBV27 to TRBJ1-5; TRBD1 matches at 7 bases. The J segment lost 3 bases and the V segment lost 3 bases, leaving 5 bases of the junction unmatched. The CDR3 is made up of 15 amino acids. In germline, CDR1 is MNHEY, CDR2 SMNVEV (reference sequence). The CDR3 protein is CASSFTGAFNQPQHF. For the CDR3, the DNA is TGTGCCAGCAGTTTTACAGGGGCCTTCAATCAGCCCCAGCATTTT.

This clonotype was found many times. V usage is TRBV20-1 and J usage is TRBJ2-7, with 15 bases aligning to TRBD2. Germline CDR1 is DFQATT and CDR2 is SNEGSKA (reference sequence). There are 14 residues in the CDR3. The trim removed 6 bases at V and 7 bases at J, leaving 7 bases unmatched. This CDR3 reads CSARTSGRAVEQYF. CDR3 DNA: TGCAGTGCGAGGACTAGCGGGAGGGCAGTAGAGCAGTACTTC.

The table lists this clonotype with many counts. V gene TRBV10-3 combines with J gene TRBJ2-7; 11 positions agree with TRBD2. V lost 3 bases and J lost 0; bases outside the gene matches: 19. CDR1 and CDR2 (germline): ENHRY, SYGVKD. This CDR3 contains 21 residues. The CDR3 region has the DNA TGTGCCATCAGTGAAAGCTTGGGGGGACTAGCGGATGTGACTGTCTCCTACGAGCAGTACTTC. This encodes CAISESLGGLADVTVSYEQYF.

This clonotype was counted a few times. The chain is built from TRBV5-5 and TRBJ1-2; no clear D gene. The CDR3 runs 17 residues. Per germline, CDR1 SGHKS and CDR2 YYEKEE (reference sequence). V dropped 3 bases and J dropped 1 base, with 19 bases sitting between them. The CDR3 reads CASSSNLLEPGNYGYTF. CDR3 bases: TGTGCCAGCAGCTCCAACCTACTCGAACCTGGTAACTATGGCTACACCTTC. The full variable domain, completed using reference TRBV5-5 and TRBJ1-2, is DAGVTQSPTHLIKTRGQQVTLRCSPISGHKSVSWYQQVLGQGPQFIFQYYEKEERGRGNFPDRFSARQFPNYSSELNVNALLLGDSALYLCASSSNLLEPGNYGYTFGSGTRLTVV.

This chain links TRBV5-4 with TRBJ2-5; 7 bases fit TRBD1. The CDR3 sequence is 14 residues long. Germline trimming cut 2 bases from V and 10 bases from J; bases unmatched to any gene: 11. In germline, CDR1 is SGHNT, CDR2 YYREEE (reference sequence). CDR3 nucleotides: TGTGCCAGCAGCTTTTGGACAAGCCCAGGGGGCCAGTACTTC. It encodes CASSFWTSPGGQYF.

This clonotype was observed many times. The J gene is TRBJ2-7, the V gene TRBV7-9, with no clear D. This CDR3 has 15 amino acids. V was shortened by 0 bases and J by 5 bases, with 14 bases between the two germline ends. In germline, CDR1 is SEHNR, CDR2 FQNEAQ (reference sequence). CDR3 sequence (DNA): TGTGCCAGCAGCTTAGCCGGCGGCCATGGGGACGAGCAGTACTTC. This translates into CASSLAGGHGDEQYF.

There are many counts of this clonotype. This chain uses TRBV20-1 with TRBJ1-5, with D unresolved. Deletions cut 3 bases from V and 0 bases from J, with 9 bases between. This CDR3 contains 14 residues. In germline, CDR1 is DFQATT, CDR2 SNEGSKA (reference sequence). CDR3 in amino acids: CSARAAASNQPQHF. As DNA, the CDR3 is TGCAGTGCTAGGGCGGCAGCTAGCAATCAGCCCCAGCATTTT.

The chain employs TRBV5-4 and TRBJ2-2; 11 nucleotides align to TRBD2. Germline V gene data show CDR1 as SGHNT and CDR2 as YYREEE (reference sequence). With V trimmed by 2 bases and J by 4 bases, 1 base remained unmatched. The CDR3 is 15 residues long. As DNA, the CDR3 is TGTGCCAGCAGCTTACTAGCGGGGGTCACCGGGGAGCTGTTTTTT. Its protein is CASSLLAGVTGELFF.

A few counts support this clonotype. The chain is built from TRBV18 and TRBJ2-2, with TRBD1 identical over 7 bases. The CDR3 is made up of 15 amino acids. CDR1 and CDR2 from the germline V gene are KGHSH and LQKENI. V was pared by 1 base and J by 7 bases, with 6 bases of the junction left unmatched. The CDR3 DNA follows: TGTGCCAGCTCACCACAGGGGGCGCCCGACGGGGAGCTGTTTTTT. The encoded protein is CASSPQGAPDGELFF.